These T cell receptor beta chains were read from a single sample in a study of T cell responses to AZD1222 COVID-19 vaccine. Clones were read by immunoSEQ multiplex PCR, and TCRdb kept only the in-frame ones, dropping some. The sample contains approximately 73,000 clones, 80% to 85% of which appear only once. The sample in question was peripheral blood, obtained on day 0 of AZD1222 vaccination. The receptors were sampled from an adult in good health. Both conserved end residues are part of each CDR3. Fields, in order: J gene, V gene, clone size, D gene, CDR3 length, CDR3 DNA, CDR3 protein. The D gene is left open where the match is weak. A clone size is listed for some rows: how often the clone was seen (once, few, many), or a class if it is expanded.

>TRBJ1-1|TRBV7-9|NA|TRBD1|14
TGTGCCAGCAGCTTAGACAGGGGGAACACTGAAGCTTTCTTT
CASSLDRGNTEAFF
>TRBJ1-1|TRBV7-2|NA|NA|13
TGTGCCAGCAGCCCAGCAGGGATCACTGAAGCTTTCTTT
CASSPAGITEAFF
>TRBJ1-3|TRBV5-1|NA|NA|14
TGCGCCAGCAGCTTGGACGGTTCTGGAAACACCATATATTTT
CASSLDGSGNTIYF
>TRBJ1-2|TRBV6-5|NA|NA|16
TGTGCCAGCAGTTACTCACCAGGGACCAGGCGGTATGGCTACACCTTC
CASSYSPGTRRYGYTF
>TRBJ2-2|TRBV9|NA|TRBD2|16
TGTGCCAGCAGCGTTAGCGGGGGGGCGAACACCGGGGAGCTGTTTTTT
CASSVSGGANTGELFF
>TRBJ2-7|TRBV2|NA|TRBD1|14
TGTGCCAGCAGAGGGACAGCACGCGCCTACGAGCAGTACTTC
CASRGTARAYEQYF
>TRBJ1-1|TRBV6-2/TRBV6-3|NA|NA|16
TGTGCCAGCAGCCTATTTAGGGGGGCCGGGAACACTGAAGCTTTCTTT
CASSLFRGAGNTEAFF
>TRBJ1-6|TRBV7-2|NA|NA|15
TGTGCCAGCAGCTTAATGGGACCGAATAATTCACCCCTCCACTTT
CASSLMGPNNSPLHF
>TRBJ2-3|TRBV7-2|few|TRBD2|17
TGTGCCAGCATCACCGGAGTCAGCGGGGGGAATACAGATACGCAGTATTTT
CASITGVSGGNTDTQYF
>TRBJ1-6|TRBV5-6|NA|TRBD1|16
TGTGCCAGCAGCGTACGCACGGGACAGATCAATTCACCCCTCCACTTT
CASSVRTGQINSPLHF
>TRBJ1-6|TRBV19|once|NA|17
TGTGCCAGTAGTGGGGGTGTGCTAGACAGCTATAATTCACCCCTCCACTTT
CASSGGVLDSYNSPLHF
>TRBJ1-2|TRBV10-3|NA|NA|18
TGTGCCATCACTCGAACCCTCTCGGGGAGGGAAGACCTCTATGGCTACACCTTC
CAITRTLSGREDLYGYTF
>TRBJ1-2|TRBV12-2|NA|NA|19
TGTGCAAGTCGGTTCGAAAGGGAACCTCCCAAAGGAGAGGGTTATGGCTACACCTTC
CASRFEREPPKGEGYGYTF
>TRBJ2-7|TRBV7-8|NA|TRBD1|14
TGTGCCAGCAGCTTTCAGGGGGAAACCTACGAGCAGTACTTC
CASSFQGETYEQYF
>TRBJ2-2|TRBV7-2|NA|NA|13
TGTGCCAGCAGCTCCCGGGTCGGCGGGGAGCTGTTTTTT
CASSSRVGGELFF
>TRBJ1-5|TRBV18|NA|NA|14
TGTGCCAGCTCAAGGGGAGGGGGCAATCAGCCCCAGCATTTT
CASSRGGGNQPQHF
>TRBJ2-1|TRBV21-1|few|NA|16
TGTGCCAGCAGCAAGGTTGGGGACAGGGGGCTTAGTGAGCAGTTCTTC
CASSKVGDRGLSEQFF
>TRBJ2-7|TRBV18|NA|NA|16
TGTGCCAGCTCACCAGCCCAGGGACGGAGACTCTACGAGCAGTACTTC
CASSPAQGRRLYEQYF